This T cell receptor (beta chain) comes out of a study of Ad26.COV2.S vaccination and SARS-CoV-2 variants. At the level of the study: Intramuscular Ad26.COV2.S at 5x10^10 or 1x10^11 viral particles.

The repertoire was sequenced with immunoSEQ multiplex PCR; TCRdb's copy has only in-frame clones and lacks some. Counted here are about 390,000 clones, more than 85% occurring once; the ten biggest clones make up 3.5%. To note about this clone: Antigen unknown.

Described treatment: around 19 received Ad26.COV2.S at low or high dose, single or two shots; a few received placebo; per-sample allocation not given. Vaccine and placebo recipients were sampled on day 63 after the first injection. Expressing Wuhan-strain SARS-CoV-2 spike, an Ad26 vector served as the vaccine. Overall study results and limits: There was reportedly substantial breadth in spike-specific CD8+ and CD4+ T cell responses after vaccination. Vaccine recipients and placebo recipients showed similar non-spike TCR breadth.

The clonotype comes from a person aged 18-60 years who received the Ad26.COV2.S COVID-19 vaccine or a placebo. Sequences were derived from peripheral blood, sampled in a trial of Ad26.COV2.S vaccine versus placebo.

This CDR3 reads CASSSALGNSPLHF. CDR3 in DNA: TGTGCCAGCAGCTCGGCTCTGGGGAATTCACCCCTCCACTTT. V is TRBV7-8 and J is TRBJ1-6; D is unresolved. The CDR3 is 14 amino acids. Trimming took 4 bases from V and 7 from J, leaving 11 bases between them. In germline, CDR1 is SGHVS, CDR2 FQNEAQ.